This T cell receptor beta chain is drawn from a study of technical replicates of blood from a handful of donors. Looked up from germline, CDR1 is LGHNA and CDR2 is YSLEER. This CDR3 comprises 14 residues. V was shortened by 0 bases and J by 2 bases, with 7 bases between the two germline ends. Assay used: immunoSEQ multiplex PCR; TCRdb lists only in-frame clones, some missing. Of nearly 70,000 clones in the sample, roughly nine tenths were seen once. Specimen: PBMCs. The chain is built from TRBV4-3 and TRBJ1-2; maybe TRBD1 (6 bases). This sequence originates from a human donor in good health. Some clones in this sample may be carry-over from other donors' samples. CDR3 in DNA: TGCGCCAGCAGCCAAGACCAGGGGAACTATGGCTACACCTTC. It is translated as CASSQDQGNYGYTF.